These 10 T cell receptor beta chains were all obtained from the same sample, sequenced in a study of blood T cell repertoires in COVID-19. This table comes from immunoSEQ multiplex PCR, and its TCRdb copy is limited to in-frame clones, with some not included. Of roughly 140,000 clones detected, roughly four fifths appear once; the ten largest clones hold 7% to 9%. Sequencing was done on a sample of peripheral blood. These TCRs come from a human donor with acute or convalescent COVID-19. The donor label of this sample is uncertain.

This clone was counted a few times. The chain employs TRBV10-3 and TRBJ1-1, with D perhaps TRBD1 (5 bases). Per the germline V gene, CDR1 is ENHRY and CDR2 is SYGVKD. V dropped 6 bases and J dropped 0 bases, with 5 bases sitting between them. This CDR3 is built from 12 residues. CDR3 sequence reads: CAIRDMNTEAFF. In nucleotides, the CDR3 is TGTGCCATCAGGGACATGAACACTGAAGCTTTCTTT.

The genes are TRBV6-5 and TRBJ1-1, with 8 bases fitting TRBD1. Trimming removed 5 bases from V and 6 bases from J; junction bases left unmatched: 8. The CDR3 runs to 14 residues. The germline CDR1 and CDR2 sequences are MNHEY and SVGAGI. CDR3 sequence reads: CASSTDRGGAEAFF. CDR3 DNA: TGTGCCAGCAGTACCGACAGGGGCGGCGCTGAAGCTTTCTTT.

The chain is built from TRBV2 and TRBJ2-7; D not resolved. V lost 2 bases and J 6 bases, leaving 14 bases between the germline ends. CDR1 and CDR2 (germline): SNHLY, FYNNEI. The CDR3 runs 14 residues. The CDR3: CASSEMIVSSEQYF. The CDR3 region has the DNA TGTGCCAGCAGTGAAATGATAGTGAGCTCCGAGCAGTACTTC. The whole variable domain, remainder taken from reference TRBV2 and TRBJ2-7, is EPEVTQTPSHQVTQMGQEVILRCVPISNHLYFYWYRQILGQKVEFLVSFYNNEISEKSEIFDDQFSVERPDGSNFTLKIRSTKLEDSAMYFCASSEMIVSSEQYFGPGTRLTVT.

This chain uses TRBV3-1 (or the pseudogene TRBV3-2) with TRBJ1-3; 9 bases fit TRBD1. Germline V gene lookup returns CDR1 LGHDT and CDR2 YNNKEL (reference sequence). V shed 2 bases, J shed 2 bases, and the junction held 4 bases outside the gene matches. CDR3 size: 16 residues. The chain's CDR3 is CASSQPRTGAGNTIYF. In DNA form, the CDR3 reads TGTGCCAGCAGCCAACCTCGGACAGGGGCTGGAAACACCATATATTTT.

The rearrangement links TRBV10-3 to TRBJ2-1; TRBD2 matches 10 bases. The CDR3 runs 16 residues. Germline V gene sequence: CDR1 ENHRY, CDR2 SYGVKD. The J segment lost 7 bases and the V segment lost 0 bases, leaving 6 bases of the junction unmatched. As DNA, the CDR3 is TGTGCCATCAGTGAGTCAGTACTAGCGGGGAAGAATGAGCAGTTCTTC. Translation: CAISESVLAGKNEQFF.

The chain has TRBV20-1 and TRBJ2-7; D call uncertain. Trimming removed 3 bases at V and 0 bases at J, with 12 bases between. The CDR3 contains 14 residues. Germline V CDR1 and CDR2: DFQATT, SNEGSKA (reference sequence). The CDR3 sequence: CSASRPGSSYEQYF. CDR3 nucleotide sequence: TGCAGTGCTAGTCGCCCAGGAAGCTCCTACGAGCAGTACTTC.

The J gene is TRBJ1-4, the V gene TRBV29-1; no reliable D call. The CDR3 extends over 11 amino acids. From germline, CDR1 is SQVTM and CDR2 ANQGSEA. V lost 2 bases and J 8 bases, leaving 6 bases between the germline ends. CDR3: CSVESAEKLFF. The CDR3 DNA sequence: TGCAGCGTTGAATCCGCGGAAAAACTGTTTTTT.

The chain couples TRBV29-1 to TRBJ1-5; D is perhaps TRBD1 (5 bases). V was pared by 7 bases and J by 3 bases, with 13 bases between. The CDR3 consists of 13 residues. Germline V gives CDR1 SQVTM, CDR2 ANQGSEA. CDR3 in amino acids: CSATWGDNQPQHF. The CDR3 DNA sequence: TGCAGCGCCACGTGGGGGGACAATCAGCCCCAGCATTTT.

This sequence joins TRBV10-1 and TRBJ2-1; 10 positions match TRBD1. Trimming at V came to 0 bases and at J to 5 bases, leaving 4 bases not matched to a gene. The CDR3 is 16 amino acids. Germline values: CDR1 WNHNN, CDR2 SYGVQD (reference sequence). The CDR3 DNA reads as TGCGCCAGCAGTGAGTCGCTGGGACAGGGGAACAATGAGCAGTTCTTC. It codes for CASSESLGQGNNEQFF.

This clone turned up a few times. The chain uses TRBV4-1 and TRBJ2-1; TRBD2 is a possible D gene (7 bases). Germline V lookup: CDR1 MGHRA, CDR2 YSYEKL. The CDR3 loop spans 14 amino acids. The germline V and J ends were trimmed by 5 bases and 6 bases, with 14 bases remaining between them. In DNA form, the CDR3 reads TGCGCCAGCAGCTCCTCGGGGGGCCCCAATGAGCAGTTCTTC. This codes for CASSSSGGPNEQFF.